Below, one TCR beta chain is given with its context. Its specificity is unknown. Distinct nucleotide sequences in the sample also encode this CDR3. V dropped 4 bases and J dropped 4 bases, with 12 bases sitting between them. The CDR3 is made up of 14 amino acids. Per germline, CDR1 LGHDT and CDR2 YNNKEL (reference sequence). These data are taken from a study of T cell responses to AZD1222 COVID-19 vaccine. Study-wide results and caveats: All repertoire sampling was performed exclusively after the peak T cell response. A mostly white British donor set with more females was recruited, and clonal diversity was possibly underestimated. With dominance at 160-218 and 743-854, vaccine-associated CD4 TCRs spanned spike.

Produced via immunoSEQ multiplex PCR; TCRdb's table is partial and in-frame only. This table has approximately 110,000 clones, around 86% appearing once. The chain links TRBV3-1 (or the pseudogene TRBV3-2) to TRBJ2-3; D is tentatively TRBD1 or TRBD2 (6 bases each). The TCR comes from an adult in good health. Sequences were derived from peripheral blood, sampled on day 0 of AZD1222 vaccination. The CDR3 DNA is TGTGCCAGCAGCCTTCTCGGGGGCGCAGATACGCAGTATTTT. Amino acid sequence: CASSLLGGADTQYF.